The present T cell receptor beta chain was sequenced within a study of read filtering for tumor transcriptome and immune sequencing. Study-level information: R-ISS stage counts were fewer than ten for I, about 15 for II, about seven for III.

This clonotype was picked up many times. The library was built from 400 ng RNA with molecular barcoded adaptors for alpha/delta and beta/gamma chains. Using its own MiXCR run on the reads, TCRdb lists one record per CDR3 protein. Seen here are approximately 150,000 distinct CDR3 sequences, about 12% observed once, and the top ten hold roughly 7.6%. Germline assignment: CDR1 ENHRY and CDR2 SYGVKD. The V end was cut by 4 bases, the J end by 2 bases, with 12 bases between. The CDR3 runs 15 residues. The V gene is TRBV10-3, the J gene TRBJ1-5; D ambiguous. The sequencing sample was made of a population of CD138-negative cells sorted from bone marrow. This receptor was identified in a donor over 35 with multiple myeloma. The chain's CDR3 is CAISVEGNGNQPQHF. The DNA of the CDR3 is TGTGCCATCAGTGTAGAGGGAAACGGCAATCAGCCCCAGCATTTT.